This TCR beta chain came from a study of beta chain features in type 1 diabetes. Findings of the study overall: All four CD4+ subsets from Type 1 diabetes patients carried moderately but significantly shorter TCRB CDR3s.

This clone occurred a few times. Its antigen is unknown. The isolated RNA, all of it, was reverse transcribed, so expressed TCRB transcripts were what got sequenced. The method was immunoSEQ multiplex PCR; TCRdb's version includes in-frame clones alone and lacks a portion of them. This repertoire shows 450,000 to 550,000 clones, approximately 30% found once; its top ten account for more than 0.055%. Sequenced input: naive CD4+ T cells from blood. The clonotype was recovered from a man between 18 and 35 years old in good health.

CDR3 DNA sequence: TGTGCCAGCAGCTCCGCTGCAGGATCACTTGGTGAAAAACTGTTTTTT. Its protein product is CASSSAAGSLGEKLFF. The V gene is TRBV5-4, the J gene TRBJ1-4; no reliable D call. Germline-derived CDR1 and CDR2 are SGHNT and YYREEE (reference sequence). With 3 bases removed from V and 7 bases from J, the gap between germline ends came to 19 bases. The CDR3 is 16 residues long.